One sample yielded the 28 T cell receptor beta chains listed below, sequenced in a study of T cell responses to AZD1222 COVID-19 vaccine. Measured with immunoSEQ multiplex PCR; TCRdb has only the in-frame clones, and not every one. In the table there are under 150,000 clones, around 90% of which are singletons. The starting material was peripheral blood, obtained on day 0 of MenACWY control vaccination. The receptors here all came from an adult in good health.

The genes are TRBV28 and TRBJ2-5, with no clear D. Trimming took off 6 bases at V and 2 bases at J, with 4 bases between the two ends. Germline CDR1 and CDR2: MDHEN and SYDVKM. CDR3 length: 11 residues. CDR3: CASRGQETQYF. CDR3 DNA: TGTGCCAGCAGGGGGCAAGAGACCCAGTACTTC.

V usage is TRBV6-4 and J usage is TRBJ1-5; the D is unclear. Germline values: CDR1 MRHNA, CDR2 SNTAGT. This CDR3 region has 11 residues. V was shortened by 5 bases and J by 4 bases, with 3 bases between the two germline ends. The CDR3 protein is CASSKNQPQHF. CDR3 DNA sequence: TGTGCCAGCAGTAAGAATCAGCCCCAGCATTTT.

This chain uses TRBV5-6 with TRBJ1-3; D is unclear. CDR1 is SGHDT, CDR2 YYEEEE, per germline. V lost 2 bases and J 0 bases, leaving 18 bases between the germline ends. The CDR3 extends over 18 amino acids. CDR3 amino acids: CASSLGLQHLTSGNTIYF. CDR3 nucleotide sequence: TGTGCCAGCAGCTTAGGTCTTCAGCACCTCACCTCTGGAAACACCATATATTTT.

V is TRBV7-9 and J is TRBJ2-7; TRBD1 matches at 8 bases. The ends lost 4 bases at V and 3 bases at J; junction bases unmatched: 5. The CDR3 spans 14 residues. The germline V gene has CDR1 SEHNR and CDR2 FQNEAQ (reference sequence). The CDR3 DNA reads TGTGCCAGCAGCTCCCGACAGGGGTTCTACGAGCAGTACTTC. Translated: CASSSRQGFYEQYF.

This clone occurred a few times. The chain carries TRBV3-1 (or the pseudogene TRBV3-2) and TRBJ1-2, with unresolved D. CDR3 length: 11 residues. The V gene's germline CDR1 is LGHDT and CDR2 YNNKEL (reference sequence). With 0 bases removed from V and 13 bases from J, the gap between germline ends came to 9 bases. The CDR3 DNA sequence: TGTGCCAGCAGCCAAGATTGGGGTCCCACCTTC. It encodes CASSQDWGPTF.

The J gene is TRBJ1-1, the V gene TRBV2; D remains ambiguous. Trimming left V 6 bases short and J 1 base short, with 12 bases between. The CDR3 loop spans 14 amino acids. Germline V lookup: CDR1 SNHLY, CDR2 FYNNEI. CDR3 sequence reads: CASSLKGANTEAFF. The CDR3 DNA is TGTGCCAGCAGCCTCAAGGGAGCGAACACTGAAGCTTTCTTT.

The rearrangement links TRBV18 to TRBJ1-1, with no clear D. The CDR3 has 14 residues. V lost 3 bases to trimming and J lost 4 bases, with 12 bases between them. Per germline, CDR1 KGHSH and CDR2 LQKENI. Here the CDR3 DNA reads TGTGCCAGCTCACCTGTGGATTGGCCCACTGAAGCTTTCTTT. It specifies CASSPVDWPTEAFF.

The rearrangement joins TRBV5-1 to TRBJ2-7; D is undetermined. Between the trimmed V and J ends, which lost 7 bases and 7 bases, there was a span of 15 bases. Germline V CDR1 and CDR2: SGHRS, YFSETQ. The CDR3 sequence is 12 residues long. CDR3 sequence: CASGPTHGEQYF. CDR3 coding DNA: TGCGCCAGCGGACCTACCCACGGGGAGCAGTACTTC.

This chain links TRBV15 with TRBJ2-3; TRBD1 agrees at 7 bases. V lost 3 bases, J lost 0 bases, and 0 bases stayed unmatched. CDR1 is LNHNV, CDR2 YYDKDF, per germline (reference sequence). The CDR3 is made up of 14 amino acids. The CDR3 nucleotides are TGTGCCACCAGCAGGGGACAGAGCACAGATACGCAGTATTTT. Protein sequence: CATSRGQSTDTQYF.

The chain recombines TRBV6-1 with TRBJ1-5; weak D call: TRBD1 (6 bases). The V and J ends lost 5 bases and 2 bases respectively, with 13 bases between them. The CDR3 has 15 residues. CDR1 MNHNS and CDR2 SASEGT come from the germline V gene. This CDR3 is CASSTGTSGNQPQHF. CDR3 coding DNA: TGTGCCAGCAGTACAGGGACCTCGGGCAATCAGCCCCAGCATTTT.

With regard to this clone: The sample holds other DNA sequences that translate to the same CDR3. The chain has TRBV3-1 (or the pseudogene TRBV3-2) and TRBJ1-3; 9 positions agree with TRBD1. The CDR3 is made up of 14 amino acids. Germline loops: CDR1 LGHDT, CDR2 YNNKEL (reference sequence). V was pared by 4 bases and J by 4 bases, with 2 bases of the junction left unmatched. CDR3 amino acids: CASSRTGAGNTIYF. The DNA for the CDR3 is TGTGCCAGCAGCCGGACAGGGGCCGGAAACACCATATATTTT.

The V call is TRBV29-1, the J call TRBJ1-2; no clear D. The V gene's germline CDR1 is SQVTM and CDR2 ANQGSEA. This CDR3 region has 17 residues. V gave up 0 bases and J gave up 2 bases, with 19 bases separating them. The CDR3, as DNA: TGCAGCGTTGAAGATCAAAAGGGTGGAGGGATAAACTATGGCTACACCTTC. This codes for CSVEDQKGGGINYGYTF.

This chain uses TRBV21-1 with TRBJ2-3; the DNA was not used to check the table's D call, TRBD2. TRBV21-1 is flagged as a pseudogene. The CDR3 loop spans 20 amino acids. CDR3 amino acids: CASSTKEGIAGGNSTDTQYF. The CDR3 nucleotides are TGTGCCAGCAGCACTAAGGAGGGAATAGCGGGAGGAAATAGCACAGATACGCAGTATTTT.

The genes are TRBV30 and TRBJ2-6; no clear D. V dropped 3 bases and J dropped 1 base, with 10 bases sitting between them. Per the germline V gene, CDR1 is GTSNPN and CDR2 is SVGIG (reference sequence). There are 15 residues in the CDR3. The CDR3 loop reads CAWSETASGANVLTF. CDR3 nucleotide sequence: TGTGCCTGGAGCGAGACCGCATCTGGGGCCAACGTCCTGACTTTC.

This sequence joins TRBV6-5 and TRBJ2-3; weak D call: TRBD1 (6 bases). V dropped 1 base and J dropped 5 bases, with 7 bases sitting between them. Germline V lookup: CDR1 MNHEY, CDR2 SVGAGI. The CDR3 loop spans 13 amino acids. CDR3 protein: CASSYYREDTQYF. CDR3 nucleotides: TGTGCCAGCAGTTACTACAGGGAAGATACGCAGTATTTT.

J is TRBJ2-7 and V is TRBV9, with D unresolved. V was cut by 0 bases and J by 5 bases, with 15 bases left in between. Germline CDR1 is SGDLS and CDR2 is YYNGEE. This CDR3 is built from 15 residues. The CDR3, as DNA: TGTGCCAGCAGCGTAGGTGAAGGGTGGGGAAACGAGCAGTACTTC. The encoded protein is CASSVGEGWGNEQYF.

For the CDR3, the DNA is TGTGCCATCAGTGAGAGGCGGAACACTGAAGCTTTCTTT. It is translated as CAISERRNTEAFF. The chain employs TRBV10-3 and TRBJ1-1; unclear D gene. The V gene lost 2 bases and the J gene lost 1 base, with 5 bases spanning the gap. The CDR3 has 13 residues. The germline V gene encodes CDR1 ENHRY and CDR2 SYGVKD.

CDR3 sequence: CASSHRPQGEGGYTF. In nucleotides, the CDR3 is TGTGCCAGCTCACACCGGCCGCAAGGGGAGGGTGGCTACACCTTC. This chain links TRBV18 with TRBJ1-2; D possibly corresponds to TRBD1 (5 bases). In germline, CDR1 is KGHSH, CDR2 LQKENI. The V end was cut by 4 bases, the J end by 7 bases, with 19 bases between. The CDR3 sequence is 15 residues long.

This chain links TRBV5-5 with TRBJ1-1; TRBD1 aligns across 7 bases. V lost 2 bases and J lost 3; bases outside the gene matches: 4. This CDR3 region has 14 residues. Germline values: CDR1 SGHKS, CDR2 YYEKEE (reference sequence). The CDR3 bases are TGTGCCAGCAGCTTACAGGGGAAGGACACTGAAGCTTTCTTT. This translates into CASSLQGKDTEAFF.

The gene calls are TRBV7-2 and TRBJ2-1; the D is unclear. CDR1 and CDR2 from the germline V gene are SGHTA and FQGNSA. The length of the CDR3 is 12 residues. V shed 5 bases and J shed 9 bases, with 11 bases lying between them. The CDR3 region is CASSPSLGEQFF. The CDR3 region has the DNA TGTGCCAGCAGCCCGTCCTTGGGTGAGCAGTTCTTC.

This clone was picked up a small number of times. V gene TRBV19 combines with J gene TRBJ1-2, with D unclear. The germline V gene encodes CDR1 LNHDA and CDR2 SQIVND (reference sequence). Trimming cost V 1 base and J 4 bases, with 25 bases left between them. The CDR3 has 19 amino acids. As DNA, the CDR3 is TGTGCCAGTAGTATAGGAACGGCGGCAGGAAGACCCTTCACCTATGGCTACACCTTC. Amino acids: CASSIGTAAGRPFTYGYTF.

This clone occurred a few times. V and J are TRBV10-3 and TRBJ1-5; D not certain. CDR1 is ENHRY, CDR2 SYGVKD, per germline. Trimming stripped 5 bases from V and 0 bases from J, with 14 bases between. This CDR3 contains 16 residues. CDR3 DNA: TGTGCCATCAGTCCCTTGGGCCCGAATAGCAATCAGCCCCAGCATTTT. Its protein is CAISPLGPNSNQPQHF.

This chain joins TRBV19 and TRBJ1-5; possible D gene TRBD1, 5 bases. Trimming left V 5 bases short and J 5 bases short, with 25 bases between. The CDR3 covers 18 residues. Germline assignment: CDR1 LNHDA and CDR2 SQIVND (reference sequence). The CDR3 protein is CASSLSGTQGRKDQPQHF. For the CDR3, the DNA is TGTGCCAGTAGTCTCTCCGGGACCCAGGGTAGAAAAGATCAGCCCCAGCATTTT.

This clone was seen only a few times. Here the CDR3 reads CASSLKLVHEQYF. The CDR3 nucleotides are TGTGCCAGCAGCTTAAAACTCGTCCACGAGCAGTACTTC. V and J are TRBV11-1 and TRBJ2-7, with no clear D. The CDR3 has 13 amino acids. Between the trimmed V and J ends, which lost 2 bases and 5 bases, there was a span of 10 bases. The germline CDR1 and CDR2 sequences are SGHAT and FQDESV (reference sequence).

V is TRBV28 and J is TRBJ2-3, with 7 bases identical to TRBD2. V shed 4 bases and J 0 bases; nucleotides not matched to a gene: 13. The CDR3 loop spans 18 amino acids. Germline CDR1 reads MDHEN; CDR2 reads SYDVKM. The CDR3 here is CASSSSSSGRTSTDTQYF. In DNA form, the CDR3 reads TGTGCCAGCAGTTCCTCAAGTAGCGGGCGGACTAGCACAGATACGCAGTATTTT.

This chain uses TRBV29-1 with TRBJ2-3; D might be TRBD2 (5 bases). Per germline, CDR1 SQVTM and CDR2 ANQGSEA. Trimming cost V 4 bases and J 1 base, with 12 bases left between them. CDR3 length equals 14 residues. The CDR3 sequence is CSVVSPRGTDTQYF. The CDR3 region has the DNA TGCAGCGTTGTATCTCCGAGGGGCACAGATACGCAGTATTTT.

This CDR3 reads CASSSAGTKNTEAFF. CDR3 bases: TGTGCCAGCAGCTCCGCCGGGACAAAGAACACTGAAGCTTTCTTT. The gene calls are TRBV2 and TRBJ1-1; maybe TRBD1 (6 bases). Trimming removed 6 bases from V and 1 base from J, with 15 bases in between. The CDR3 has 15 amino acids. The germline CDR1 and CDR2 sequences are SNHLY and FYNNEI.

DNA for the CDR3: TGTGCCAGCAGCTTAATGCAGGCGAACACTGAAGCTTTCTTT. As protein: CASSLMQANTEAFF. V usage is TRBV7-9 and J usage is TRBJ1-1; the D is unclear. Germline V gene sequence: CDR1 SEHNR, CDR2 FQNEAQ (reference sequence). This CDR3 comprises 14 residues. V gave up 2 bases and J gave up 1 base, with 8 bases separating them. The full variable domain, in which reference TRBV7-9 and TRBJ1-1 provide the parts outside the CDR3, is DTGVSQNPRHKITKRGQNVTFRCDPISEHNRLYWYRQTLGQGPEFLTYFQNEAQLEKSRLLSDRFSAERPKGSFSTLEIQRTEQGDSAMYLCASSLMQANTEAFFGQGTRLTVV.